The clone carrying this T cell receptor beta chain was seen just once. Its antigen is unknown. The germline gives CDR1 DFQATT, CDR2 SNEGSKA (reference sequence). Trimming took 3 bases from V and 4 from J, leaving 6 bases between them. The CDR3 extends over 11 amino acids. This sample is drawn from a study of cytomegalovirus exposure and HLA in healthy donors. Overall study findings and caveats: Both high specificity and high sensitivity reportedly marked the classifier's diagnosis of cytomegalovirus status.

TCRdb's copy holds only in-frame clones and misses some; the assay was immunoSEQ multiplex PCR. The data show approximately 150,000 clones, around 90% seen once. This clonotype was obtained from a man between 18 and 29 years old in good health and CMV-seropositive. The sample comprised PBMCs. This chain links TRBV20-1 with TRBJ2-5, with TRBD2 as a possible D gene (6 bases). The CDR3 DNA sequence: TGCAGTGCTAGCGGGAGAGAGACCCAGTACTTC. It codes for CSASGRETQYF.